One and the same sample provided the 30 T cell receptor beta chains below, sequenced in a study of blood T cell repertoires in COVID-19. Repertoires were generated with immunoSEQ multiplex PCR, while TCRdb's copy carries only in-frame clones and drops some. The sample consists of about 64,000 clones, 65% to 90% of them appearing once. Sequencing was carried out using peripheral blood. The origin of the receptors is a middle-aged man with acute or convalescent COVID-19.

In nucleotides, the CDR3 is TGTGCCAGCAGCTTAGAGCGAGCGGGGGCCTACAATGAGCAGTTCTTC. Translation: CASSLERAGAYNEQFF. This chain joins TRBV13 and TRBJ2-1, with 8 bases identical to TRBD2. The CDR3 has 16 residues. V shed 1 base and J 2 bases; nucleotides not matched to a gene: 4. Per germline, CDR1 PRHDT and CDR2 FYEKMQ (reference sequence).

CDR3 bases: TGTGCCAGCTCACCGGGGGACAGGGGCGCTGGCACTGAAGCTTTCTTT. Translation: CASSPGDRGAGTEAFF. The chain employs TRBV18 and TRBJ1-1, with 10 bases that match TRBD1. The germline V gene encodes CDR1 KGHSH and CDR2 LQKENI. CDR3 length: 16 residues. The ends lost 3 bases at V and 4 bases at J; junction bases unmatched: 8.

This chain links TRBV14 with TRBJ2-7; 7 nucleotides match TRBD1. The CDR3 runs 16 residues. Trimming took 3 bases from V and 2 from J; bases not matched to a gene: 10. Germline CDR1 reads SGHDN; CDR2 reads FVKESK. The CDR3 coding sequence is TGTGCCAGCAGCCAGGGTACCCGGGACAGAGCCTACGAGCAGTACTTC. It specifies CASSQGTRDRAYEQYF.

This clone appeared a few times. V gene TRBV9 combines with J gene TRBJ1-5; tentative D call: TRBD1 (5 bases). CDR3 size: 15 residues. In germline, CDR1 is SGDLS, CDR2 YYNGEE. V shed 0 bases and J shed 7 bases, with 14 bases lying between them. CDR3 region: CASSVGSGPGQPQHF. The CDR3 nucleotides read TGTGCCAGCAGCGTAGGTTCAGGGCCTGGGCAGCCCCAGCATTTT.

The chain couples TRBV15 to TRBJ1-4, with D hard to call. Germline V gene lookup returns CDR1 LNHNV and CDR2 YYDKDF (reference sequence). This CDR3 spans 15 amino acids. V lost 5 bases and J 0 bases, leaving 10 bases between the germline ends. The CDR3: CATSLKLATNEKLFF. CDR3 bases: TGTGCCACCAGCCTTAAACTTGCAACTAATGAAAAACTGTTTTTT.

The chain links TRBV24-1 to TRBJ1-5, with D unresolved. The CDR3 covers 15 residues. Trimming left V 3 bases short and J 0 bases short, with 8 bases between. Germline-derived CDR1 and CDR2 are KGHDR and SFDVKD. CDR3 sequence reads: CATSDGAYSNQPQHF. CDR3 nucleotide sequence: TGTGCCACCAGTGATGGAGCATATAGCAATCAGCCCCAGCATTTT.

The chain links TRBV19 to TRBJ1-5, with D tentatively TRBD1 (5 bases). The CDR3 is made up of 15 amino acids. With 6 bases removed from V and 7 bases from J, the gap between germline ends came to 19 bases. Germline values: CDR1 LNHDA, CDR2 SQIVND (reference sequence). The CDR3 DNA reads as TGTGCCAGTAGCCCCAGGGAGGGTAGGAACCAGCCCCAGCATTTT. As protein: CASSPREGRNQPQHF.

The chain employs TRBV19 and TRBJ1-3, with unresolved D. The ends were cut back, 9 bases at V and 0 bases at J, with 9 bases in the middle. CDR1 and CDR2 from the germline V gene are LNHDA and SQIVND (reference sequence). The CDR3 length is 13 residues. The CDR3 coding sequence is TGTGCCAGCGGGATCCCCTCTGGAAACACCATATATTTT. Encoded protein: CASGIPSGNTIYF.

By sample fraction, this clone is medium-sized. This chain joins TRBV29-1 and TRBJ2-2, with D possibly matching TRBD2 (6 bases). The length of the CDR3 is 16 residues. Deletions cut 3 bases from V and 4 bases from J, with 18 bases between. The V gene's germline CDR1 is SQVTM and CDR2 ANQGSEA. DNA of the CDR3: TGCAGCGTTGACGGGACTTCTCACGGGGGCACCGGGGAGCTGTTTTTT. It codes for CSVDGTSHGGTGELFF.

The chain recombines TRBV4-1 with TRBJ2-2; a weak D match, TRBD2 (6 bases). In germline, CDR1 is MGHRA, CDR2 YSYEKL. Trimming took off 3 bases at V and 0 bases at J, with 14 bases between the two ends. This CDR3 region has 17 residues. The CDR3 here is CASSHTGGASNTGELFF. DNA of the CDR3: TGCGCCAGCAGCCACACGGGCGGGGCGTCGAACACCGGGGAGCTGTTTTTT.

Of note for this clone: The DNA is left out, because the CDR3 cannot be placed on it with certainty; the CDR3 is given as TCRdb lists it. The chain employs TRBV29-1 and TRBJ1-2; the DNA was not compared with TRBD1, the D call given in the table. CDR1 SQVTM and CDR2 ANQGSEA come from the germline V gene. The CDR3 spans 13 amino acids, including both terminal residues. CDR3 residues: CSVEVGAGSSLSF.

This chain joins TRBV5-1 and TRBJ2-3; 8 nucleotides match TRBD2. The CDR3 spans 17 residues. V shed 4 bases, J shed 5 bases, and the junction held 15 bases outside the gene matches. Germline CDR1 is SGHRS and CDR2 is YFSETQ. In nucleotides, the CDR3 is TGCGCCAGCAGCCCCGGACTAGCTAGGAACCCCTTAGATACGCAGTATTTT. This translates into CASSPGLARNPLDTQYF.

This clone was seen only a few times. Here the CDR3 DNA reads TGTGCCAGCTCTTCGGGGAAGGCCTACGAGCAGTACTTC. Its protein product is CASSSGKAYEQYF. V gene TRBV12-3 or TRBV12-4 combines with J gene TRBJ2-7; a weak D match, TRBD2 (5 bases). The CDR3 has 13 amino acids. V was cut by 8 bases and J by 2 bases, with 13 bases left in between.

The gene calls are TRBV19 and TRBJ1-5; perhaps TRBD1 as D (6 bases). Germline V CDR1 and CDR2: LNHDA, SQIVND (reference sequence). Between the trimmed V and J ends, which lost 6 bases and 8 bases, there was a span of 14 bases. This CDR3 is 13 amino acids long. In nucleotides, the CDR3 is TGTGCCAGTAGCCACAGGGATCCCGAGCCCCAGCATTTT. It encodes CASSHRDPEPQHF.

The chain uses TRBV11-3 and TRBJ1-6; a possible D gene is TRBD1 (5 bases). Trimming took off 1 base at V and 10 bases at J, with 14 bases between the two ends. This CDR3 has 15 amino acids. Germline V lookup: CDR1 SGHNT, CDR2 YENEEA. CDR3 protein: CASSLAGTSGSPLHF. The CDR3 nucleotides read TGTGCCAGCAGCTTAGCCGGGACCAGCGGGTCACCCCTCCACTTT.

The genes are TRBV27 and TRBJ2-3; 13 nucleotides agree with TRBD2. The CDR3 is 15 amino acids. Germline assignment: CDR1 MNHEY and CDR2 SMNVEV (reference sequence). The V segment lost 3 bases and the J segment 6 bases; nucleotides outside the gene matches: 3. Here the CDR3 reads CASSFTSGGADTQYF. The CDR3 region has the DNA TGTGCCAGCAGTTTTACTAGCGGGGGGGCTGATACGCAGTATTTT.

V usage is TRBV14 and J usage is TRBJ1-3; D unresolved. Per germline, CDR1 SGHDN and CDR2 FVKESK. Trimming stripped 4 bases from V and 0 bases from J, with 4 bases between. This CDR3 has 13 residues. This CDR3 reads CASSRNSGNTIYF. The CDR3 DNA reads as TGTGCCAGCAGCCGTAACTCTGGAAACACCATATATTTT.

The chain uses TRBV4-1 and TRBJ2-2; TRBD1 aligns across 9 bases. Germline values: CDR1 MGHRA, CDR2 YSYEKL. CDR3 length: 18 amino acids. Trimming at V came to 0 bases and at J to 5 bases, leaving 10 bases not matched to a gene. In DNA form, the CDR3 reads TGCGCCAGCAGCCAAGATCCCTGGACAGGGGAGTGGACCGGGGAGCTGTTTTTT. It yields the protein CASSQDPWTGEWTGELFF.

The rearrangement uses TRBV10-1 and TRBJ2-5; no definite D call. Germline V lookup: CDR1 WNHNN, CDR2 SYGVQD (reference sequence). Between the trimmed V and J ends, which lost 3 bases and 5 bases, there was a span of 7 bases. The CDR3 is 12 amino acids. CDR3 nucleotide sequence: TGCGCCAGCAGTGACGGAGACGAGACCCAGTACTTC. Its translation is CASSDGDETQYF.

The genes are TRBV24-1 and TRBJ1-2; possibly TRBD1 for D (6 bases). Germline CDR1 KGHDR, CDR2 SFDVKD. Between the trimmed V and J ends, which lost 4 bases and 8 bases, there was a span of 10 bases. The CDR3 loop spans 12 amino acids. The CDR3 here is CATSETGRGYTF. CDR3 nucleotide sequence: TGTGCCACCAGTGAAACAGGGCGAGGCTACACCTTC.

The chain uses TRBV24-1 and TRBJ2-3; the D gene is possibly TRBD1 (5 bases). CDR1 is KGHDR, CDR2 SFDVKD, per germline. The CDR3 loop spans 15 amino acids. The V and J ends lost 4 bases and 2 bases respectively, with 12 bases between them. CDR3 sequence (DNA): TGTGCCACCAGTGACCCCAGGGCGGCCACAGATACGCAGTATTTT. Amino acids: CATSDPRAATDTQYF.

The genes are TRBV13 and TRBJ1-2, with 10 nucleotides matching TRBD1. From germline, CDR1 is PRHDT and CDR2 FYEKMQ (reference sequence). V dropped 4 bases and J dropped 3; count of bases not matched to a gene: 11. CDR3 length: 17 residues. DNA of the CDR3: TGTGCCAGCAGCTCCAAAGGGACAGGGGATCAGGACTATGGCTACACCTTC. Translating gives CASSSKGTGDQDYGYTF.

The chain joins TRBV15 to TRBJ2-5; the match to TRBD2 covers 7 bases. The V and J ends lost 0 bases and 4 bases, in that order; junction bases with no gene match: 5. The CDR3 runs to 15 residues. The germline gives CDR1 LNHNV, CDR2 YYDKDF (reference sequence). The CDR3 DNA is TGTGCCACCAGCAGAGATGGGACGGGAGGAGAGACCCAGTACTTC. Amino acid sequence: CATSRDGTGGETQYF.

V is TRBV29-1 and J is TRBJ1-2; 7 bases are a match to TRBD1. V lost 0 bases to trimming and J lost 6 bases; unmatched junction nucleotides: 1. This CDR3 comprises 12 residues. Germline V lookup: CDR1 SQVTM, CDR2 ANQGSEA. The CDR3 sequence: CSVEDGTDGYTF. For the CDR3, the DNA is TGCAGCGTTGAAGACGGGACAGATGGCTACACCTTC.

This sequence joins TRBV24-1 and TRBJ2-2, with a tentative D call TRBD2 (6 bases). V was clipped by 4 bases and J by 11 bases, with 13 bases between them. Germline V gene lookup returns CDR1 KGHDR and CDR2 SFDVKD. The CDR3 spans 13 residues. The CDR3 DNA is TGTGCCACCAGTGAAGGCGGGGTCCCCGAGCTGTTTTTT. This translates into CATSEGGVPELFF.

This clone has only a few counts. This chain uses TRBV7-3 with TRBJ2-2, with 9 bases identical to TRBD1. V was pared by 5 bases and J by 9 bases, with 4 bases of the junction left unmatched. Per germline, CDR1 SGHTA and CDR2 FQGTGA. The CDR3 runs to 13 residues. CDR3 sequence reads: CASSANRGRELFF. The CDR3 DNA follows: TGTGCCAGCAGCGCGAACAGGGGGCGGGAGCTGTTTTTT.

The chain carries TRBV7-6 and TRBJ2-1, with TRBD2 matching over 11 bases. In germline, CDR1 is SGHVS, CDR2 FNYEAQ. V lost 5 bases, J lost 0 bases, and 6 bases stayed unmatched. The CDR3 is 17 residues long. The CDR3 DNA sequence: TGTGCCAGCAGCCTACGCGGGACTAGCGGCTCCTACAATGAGCAGTTCTTC. Translating gives CASSLRGTSGSYNEQFF.

This clone was seen only a few times. The gene calls are TRBV19 and TRBJ2-5, with D tentatively TRBD1 (5 bases). Germline CDR1 LNHDA, CDR2 SQIVND (reference sequence). The CDR3 length is 15 residues. Trimming cost V 5 bases and J 0 bases, with 13 bases left between them. CDR3 sequence (DNA): TGTGCCAGTAGTTTCGGTCAGGGCTACCAAGAGACCCAGTACTTC. Its protein product is CASSFGQGYQETQYF.

V is TRBV3-1 (or the pseudogene TRBV3-2) and J is TRBJ1-2; tentative D call: TRBD1 (5 bases). Germline values: CDR1 LGHDT, CDR2 YNNKEL (reference sequence). The CDR3 is made up of 15 amino acids. The V end lost 1 base, the J end lost 0 bases, and 9 bases lay between the germline ends. The CDR3 spells CASSQVGGANYGYTF. The DNA for the CDR3 is TGTGCCAGCAGCCAAGTTGGGGGGGCTAACTATGGCTACACCTTC.

The chain employs TRBV24-1 and TRBJ2-3, with 9 bases lining up with TRBD2. CDR3 length: 19 residues. V shed 3 bases, J shed 1 base, and the junction held 13 bases outside the gene matches. Germline V gene data show CDR1 as KGHDR and CDR2 as SFDVKD. In DNA form, the CDR3 reads TGTGCCACCAGTGATCCGAGGGAGAGCGGGGGGCCGGGCACAGATACGCAGTATTTT. It encodes CATSDPRESGGPGTDTQYF.